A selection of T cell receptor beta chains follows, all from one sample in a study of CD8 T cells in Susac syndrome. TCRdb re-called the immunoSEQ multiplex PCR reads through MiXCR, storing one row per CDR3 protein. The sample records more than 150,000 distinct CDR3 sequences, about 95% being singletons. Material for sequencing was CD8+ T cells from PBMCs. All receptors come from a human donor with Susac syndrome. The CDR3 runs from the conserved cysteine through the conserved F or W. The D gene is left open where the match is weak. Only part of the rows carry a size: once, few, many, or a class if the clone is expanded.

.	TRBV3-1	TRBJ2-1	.	CASSQDSSSYNEQFF	TGTGCCAGCAGCCAAGATAGTAGCTCCTACAATGAGCAGTTCTTC
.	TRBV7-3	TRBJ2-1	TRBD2	CASSLRETSGQLEQFF	TGTGCCAGCAGCTTAAGAGAGACTAGCGGACAACTTGAGCAGTTCTTC
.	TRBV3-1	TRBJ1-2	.	CASSQDEGGDYGYTF	TGTGCCAGCAGCCAAGATGAGGGGGGTGACTATGGCTACACCTTC
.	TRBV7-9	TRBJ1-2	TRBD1	CASSLGQRAYGYTF	TGTGCCAGCAGCTTGGGACAGAGGGCCTATGGCTACACCTTC
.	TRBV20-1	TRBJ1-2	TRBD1	CSAWTGENYGYTF	TGCAGTGCTTGGACAGGGGAAAACTATGGCTACACCTTC
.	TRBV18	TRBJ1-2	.	CASSPSGGAYGYTF	TGTGCCAGCTCACCCTCGGGGGGCGCCTATGGCTACACCTTC
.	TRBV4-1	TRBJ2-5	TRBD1	CASSQEHRGPETQYF	TGCGCCAGCAGCCAAGAACACAGGGGGCCGGAGACCCAGTACTTC
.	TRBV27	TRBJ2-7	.	CASGEYPSREMASYEQYF	TGTGCCAGCGGAGAATACCCCAGCAGGGAAATGGCCTCCTACGAGCAGTACTTC
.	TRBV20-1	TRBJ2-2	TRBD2	CSARESGGRYTGELFF	TGCAGTGCTAGAGAATCGGGCGGGAGATACACCGGGGAGCTGTTTTTT
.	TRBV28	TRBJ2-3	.	CASSRPPADTQYF	TGTGCCAGCAGTCGGCCCCCCGCAGATACGCAGTATTTT
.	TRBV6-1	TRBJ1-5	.	CASSVDSHQPQHF	TGTGCCAGCAGTGTCGACAGCCATCAGCCCCAGCATTTT
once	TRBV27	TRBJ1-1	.	CASRVAWNTEAFF	TGTGCCAGCAGGGTAGCCTGGAACACTGAAGCTTTCTTT
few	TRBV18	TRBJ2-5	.	CASSQGGQETQYF	TGTGCCAGCTCACAGGGGGGGCAAGAGACCCAGTACTTC
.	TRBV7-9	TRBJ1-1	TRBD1	CAGLTGKDTEAFF	TGTGCCGGACTGACAGGGAAGGACACTGAAGCTTTCTTT
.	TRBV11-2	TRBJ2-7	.	CASRGGKGGTFYEQYF	TGTGCCAGCAGGGGTGGGAAAGGGGGAACTTTCTACGAGCAGTACTTC
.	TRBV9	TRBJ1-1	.	CASSVGAELTEAFF	TGTGCCAGCAGCGTAGGGGCTGAGCTCACTGAAGCTTTCTTT
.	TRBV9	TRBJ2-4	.	CASSVGGGQTKNIQYF	TGTGCCAGCAGCGTAGGAGGCGGTCAGACCAAAAACATTCAGTACTTC
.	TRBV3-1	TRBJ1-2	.	CASSSRSYGYTF	TGTGCCAGCAGCTCACGGAGTTATGGCTACACCTTC
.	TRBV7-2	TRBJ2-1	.	CASSWSNEQFF	TGTGCCAGCAGCTGGAGCAATGAGCAGTTCTTC
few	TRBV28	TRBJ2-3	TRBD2	CASSWTSGSTDTQYF	TGTGCCAGCAGTTGGACTAGCGGGAGCACAGATACGCAGTATTTT
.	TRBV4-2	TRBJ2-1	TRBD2	CASSQSETSVEQFF	TGTGCCAGCAGCCAATCTGAGACTAGCGTAGAGCAGTTCTTC
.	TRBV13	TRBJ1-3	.	CASSLVDVGARGNTIYF	TGTGCCAGCAGCTTAGTCGACGTAGGGGCGCGGGGAAACACCATATATTTT
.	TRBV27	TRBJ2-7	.	CASSFFQGYEQYF	TGTGCCAGCAGTTTTTTCCAGGGGTACGAGCAGTACTTC
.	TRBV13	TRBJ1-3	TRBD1	CASSFGGTVNPGNTIYF	TGTGCCAGCAGTTTCGGGGGGACAGTCAACCCTGGAAACACCATATATTTT
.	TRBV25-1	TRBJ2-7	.	CASSEFQGYEQYF	TGTGCCAGCAGTGAATTCCAGGGTTACGAGCAGTACTTC
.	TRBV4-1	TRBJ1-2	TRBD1	CASSLEPGQGPSHTF	TGCGCCAGCAGCCTAGAACCGGGACAGGGGCCTTCTCACACCTTC
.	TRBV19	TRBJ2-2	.	CASSILGHTGELFF	TGTGCCAGTAGTATATTGGGCCACACCGGGGAGCTGTTTTTT
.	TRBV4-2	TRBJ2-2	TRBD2	CASSQDRPTSRNTGELFF	TGTGCCAGCAGCCAAGACCGGCCGACTAGCCGAAACACCGGGGAGCTGTTTTTT